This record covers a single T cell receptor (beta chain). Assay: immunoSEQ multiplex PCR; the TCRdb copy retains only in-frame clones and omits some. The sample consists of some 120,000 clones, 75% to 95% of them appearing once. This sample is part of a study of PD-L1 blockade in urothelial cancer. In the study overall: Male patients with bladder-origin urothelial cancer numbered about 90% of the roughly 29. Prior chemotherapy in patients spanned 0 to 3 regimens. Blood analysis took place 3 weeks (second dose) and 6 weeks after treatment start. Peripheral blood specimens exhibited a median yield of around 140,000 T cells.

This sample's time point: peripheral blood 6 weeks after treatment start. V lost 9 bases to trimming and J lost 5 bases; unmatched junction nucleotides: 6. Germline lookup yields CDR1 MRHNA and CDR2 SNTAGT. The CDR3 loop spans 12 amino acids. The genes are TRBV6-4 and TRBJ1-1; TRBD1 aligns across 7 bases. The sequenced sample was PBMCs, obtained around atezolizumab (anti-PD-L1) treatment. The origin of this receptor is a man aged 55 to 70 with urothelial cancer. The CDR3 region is CASPRGRTEAFF. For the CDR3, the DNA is TGTGCCAGTCCGAGGGGGCGTACTGAAGCTTTCTTT.